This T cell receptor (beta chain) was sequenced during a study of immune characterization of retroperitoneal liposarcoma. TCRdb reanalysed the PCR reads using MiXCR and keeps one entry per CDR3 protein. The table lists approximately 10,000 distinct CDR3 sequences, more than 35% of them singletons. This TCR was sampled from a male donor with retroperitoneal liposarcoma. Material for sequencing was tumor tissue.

CDR3 region: CASSSRTGSSYNSPLHF. CDR3 DNA sequence: TGTGCCAGCAGTTCCCGGACAGGGAGCTCCTATAATTCACCCCTCCACTTT. The rearrangement joins TRBV6-1 to TRBJ1-6; 8 bases fit TRBD1. Germline assignment: CDR1 MNHNS and CDR2 SASEGT. J was trimmed by 0 bases and V by 5 bases; bases with no gene match: 6. The CDR3 loop spans 17 amino acids.